What follows is one T cell receptor (beta chain) and its context. This sample was included in a study of blood T cell repertoires in COVID-19. Whole-study context: Some COVID-19 samples were acute and others convalescent; all came from the United States, Italy and Spain. Sample material is recorded as cDNA or gDNA derived from T cells, B-cell-depleted T cells, or PBMCs.

V was clipped by 4 bases and J by 0 bases, with 7 bases between them. CDR3 length: 14 residues. Germline CDR1 SGHRS, CDR2 YFSETQ. Seattle cases were enrolled at active infection and followed longitudinally. Method: immunoSEQ multiplex PCR; TCRdb's copy keeps in-frame clones and lacks some. The data hold about 180,000 clones, with around 83% observed a single time. The clonotype originates from a woman aged 65 to 85 with COVID-19, enrolled during active disease. The rearrangement uses TRBV5-1 and TRBJ1-4; D might be TRBD1 (6 bases). Sequencing input: peripheral blood. The CDR3 DNA is TGCGCCAGCAGCAGGACAGCAACTAATGAAAAACTGTTTTTT. Its translation is CASSRTATNEKLFF.